This T cell receptor beta chain was found in a study of cytomegalovirus exposure and HLA in healthy donors. PCR was performed using 60 Vbeta and 13 Jbeta primers. Assay used: immunoSEQ multiplex PCR; TCRdb lists only in-frame clones, some missing. This sample has fewer than 150,000 clones, with 73% found just once. This clone was found a few times. V lost 5 bases and J lost 3; bases outside the gene matches: 14. The CDR3 covers 18 residues. CDR1 is SEHNR and CDR2 is FQNEAQ in the germline V gene (reference sequence). The clonotype comes from a woman in her thirties or forties in good health and CMV-seronegative. The chain links TRBV7-9 to TRBJ1-5; TRBD1 matches 9 bases. Sequenced sample: PBMCs. CDR3 region: CASSRGTGYTGDNQPQHF. The CDR3, as DNA: TGTGCCAGCAGCCGGGGGACAGGGTATACTGGGGACAATCAGCCCCAGCATTTT.